Each of the 20 T cell receptor beta chains below was sequenced from the same sample in a study of cytotoxic CD8 clonotypes in ibrutinib-treated CLL. The table came from immunoSEQ multiplex PCR; TCRdb's copy has only in-frame clones and leaves some out. The sample carries fewer than 400,000 clones, 60% to 80% recorded once. The input for sequencing was PBMCs, taken after 36 months of ibrutinib treatment. The receptors originated from a human donor with chronic lymphocytic leukemia.

This clone was seen more than once but under ten times. The genes are TRBV2 and TRBJ1-2; D gene uncertain. Trimming cost V 7 bases and J 2 bases, with 5 bases left between them. The CDR3 runs 11 residues. Germline lookup yields CDR1 SNHLY and CDR2 FYNNEI. The DNA of the CDR3 is TGTGCCAGCACTCGCAACTATGGCTACACCTTC. It encodes CASTRNYGYTF.

The chain uses TRBV14 and TRBJ2-5; no definite D call. Trimming took off 6 bases at V and 0 bases at J, with 2 bases between the two ends. The CDR3 totals 11 residues. Looked up from germline, CDR1 is SGHDN and CDR2 is FVKESK. The CDR3 sequence is CASRHQETQYF. For the CDR3, the DNA is TGTGCCAGCAGGCACCAAGAGACCCAGTACTTC.

The J gene is TRBJ2-5, the V gene TRBV5-1; 12 bases are a match to TRBD2. J was trimmed by 0 bases and V by 3 bases; bases with no gene match: 3. CDR1 and CDR2 from the germline V gene are SGHRS and YFSETQ. The CDR3 consists of 16 residues. The DNA of the CDR3 is TGCGCCAGCAGCTGGGGGACTAGCGGGCACCAAGAGACCCAGTACTTC. This gives the protein CASSWGTSGHQETQYF.

This clone was recorded a few times. J is TRBJ2-7 and V is TRBV2, with D uncertain. The V end was cut by 3 bases, the J end by 0 bases, with 12 bases between. This CDR3 has 15 amino acids. CDR1 SNHLY and CDR2 FYNNEI come from the germline V gene. The CDR3 spells CASSDRHSNSYEQYF. CDR3 DNA sequence: TGTGCCAGCAGTGATCGGCACAGTAACTCCTACGAGCAGTACTTC.

The chain recombines TRBV9 with TRBJ2-7, with 7 positions matching TRBD1. The V and J ends lost 0 bases and 5 bases, in that order; junction bases with no gene match: 5. The CDR3 contains 14 residues. CDR1 is SGDLS, CDR2 YYNGEE, per germline. The CDR3 reads CASSVEQGTNEQYF. As DNA, the CDR3 is TGTGCCAGCAGCGTAGAACAGGGGACGAACGAGCAGTACTTC.

In its sample, this clone was seen once. This CDR3 is also generated by other DNA sequences in the sample. The rearrangement links TRBV27 to TRBJ2-7; D is undetermined. This CDR3 is built from 14 residues. CDR1 is MNHEY, CDR2 SMNVEV, per germline (reference sequence). V lost 6 bases, J lost 1 base, and 13 bases lay in between. This chain's CDR3 is CASSLRAGSYEQYF. DNA for the CDR3: TGTGCCAGCAGCCTACGGGCAGGTTCCTACGAGCAGTACTTC.

The chain has TRBV7-2 and TRBJ2-7; weak D call: TRBD2 (5 bases). There are 14 residues in the CDR3. V lost 6 bases, J lost 3 bases, and 15 bases lay in between. Germline CDR1 SGHTA, CDR2 FQGNSA. The CDR3 coding sequence is TGTGCCAGCAGTCACCGTCCGGGAAACTACGAGCAGTACTTC. This codes for CASSHRPGNYEQYF.

The chain uses TRBV4-1 and TRBJ1-1; possible D gene TRBD1, 5 bases. This CDR3 is built from 14 residues. V was shortened by 2 bases and J by 4 bases, with 11 bases between the two germline ends. Looked up from germline, CDR1 is MGHRA and CDR2 is YSYEKL. The CDR3 DNA follows: TGCGCCAGCAGCCAACAGGGTATAGCCACTGAAGCTTTCTTT. Its translation is CASSQQGIATEAFF.

The chain combines TRBV19 with TRBJ2-7; 8 bases agree with TRBD1. V lost 3 bases to trimming and J lost 1 base; unmatched junction nucleotides: 2. The CDR3 is 14 amino acids. The germline CDR1 and CDR2 sequences are LNHDA and SQIVND (reference sequence). The CDR3 region has the DNA TGTGCCAGTAGTATGGACAGGGCATCCTACGAGCAGTACTTC. Protein: CASSMDRASYEQYF.

The chain has TRBV9 and TRBJ2-7, with D perhaps TRBD1 (6 bases). Germline assignment: CDR1 SGDLS and CDR2 YYNGEE. The CDR3 sequence is 12 residues long. V was cut by 5 bases and J by 6 bases, with 12 bases left in between. The CDR3 region has the DNA TGTGCCAGCAGGGACAGATGGGGCGAGCAGTACTTC. Translated, it gives CASRDRWGEQYF.

As concerns this clone: The same CDR3 also results from other DNA sequences found in this sample. The chain combines TRBV28 with TRBJ2-1; D gene ambiguous. Germline lookup yields CDR1 MDHEN and CDR2 SYDVKM. V dropped 3 bases and J dropped 9 bases, with 6 bases sitting between them. This CDR3 region has 11 residues. CDR3 loop: CASSFGPEQFF. Written as DNA, the CDR3 is TGTGCCAGCAGTTTCGGCCCTGAGCAGTTCTTC.

The chain employs TRBV7-9 and TRBJ2-1, with a weak D call TRBD2 (5 bases). V was clipped by 1 base and J by 4 bases, with 8 bases between them. CDR1 and CDR2 from the germline V gene are SEHNR and FQNEAQ (reference sequence). The CDR3 covers 14 residues. In DNA form, the CDR3 reads TGTGCCAGCAGCTTAGGACGGGATTACAATGAGCAGTTCTTC. It specifies CASSLGRDYNEQFF.

This clone was seen just once. The rearrangement uses TRBV30 and TRBJ2-3, with D possibly matching TRBD2 (6 bases). This CDR3 contains 15 residues. Trimming removed 8 bases from V and 2 bases from J, with 20 bases in between. Germline V lookup: CDR1 GTSNPN, CDR2 SVGIG (reference sequence). The CDR3 DNA reads as TGTGCCCCCCTGCTAGCGCGACATAACACAGATACGCAGTATTTT. It yields the protein CAPLLARHNTDTQYF.

This clone occurred a few times. The rearrangement links TRBV5-1 to TRBJ2-5; 7 nucleotides match TRBD1. The CDR3 runs to 14 residues. V was clipped by 1 base and J by 5 bases; unmatched bases: 5. Germline V CDR1 and CDR2: SGHRS, YFSETQ. DNA for the CDR3: TGCGCCAGCAGCTTGACGGGCAGGGGGGAGACCCAGTACTTC. Its protein product is CASSLTGRGETQYF.

The rearrangement uses TRBV5-6 and TRBJ2-1, with TRBD1 matching 8 bases. J gave up 1 base and V 4 bases, and 4 bases lay outside the gene matches. CDR1 is SGHDT and CDR2 is YYEEEE in the germline V gene. This CDR3 has 15 amino acids. The DNA of the CDR3 is TGTGCCAGCAGCCGGACAGGGTGGTCCTACAATGAGCAGTTCTTC. This gives the protein CASSRTGWSYNEQFF.

This chain uses TRBV6-5 with TRBJ2-3, with 13 bases lining up with TRBD2. The ends lost 2 bases at V and 8 bases at J; junction bases unmatched: 4. CDR3 size: 15 residues. Germline V gene lookup returns CDR1 MNHEY and CDR2 SVGAGI. The CDR3 DNA follows: TGTGCCAGCAGTTACCCAGGACTAGCGGGAGTTACGCAGTATTTT. This sequence encodes CASSYPGLAGVTQYF.

V gene TRBV9 combines with J gene TRBJ1-6; D remains ambiguous. This CDR3 has 16 residues. The V end was cut by 1 base, the J end by 4 bases, with 12 bases between. Germline V gives CDR1 SGDLS, CDR2 YYNGEE. CDR3 amino acids: CASSVTAGQYNSPLHF. CDR3 coding DNA: TGTGCCAGCAGCGTAACAGCAGGTCAATATAATTCACCCCTCCACTTT.

The rearrangement links TRBV12-5 to TRBJ1-5; D not resolved. Trimming took 2 bases from V and 0 from J, leaving 14 bases between them. This CDR3 spans 17 amino acids. Germline V gene sequence: CDR1 LGHNT, CDR2 FRNRAP. CDR3 residues: CASGLTLGFLSNQPQHF. Here the CDR3 DNA reads TGTGCTAGTGGTTTGACCCTGGGGTTCCTTAGCAATCAGCCCCAGCATTTT.

The chain is built from TRBV29-1 and TRBJ2-7, with D tentatively TRBD1 (5 bases). The germline CDR1 and CDR2 sequences are SQVTM and ANQGSEA. V lost 1 base and J 6 bases, leaving 13 bases between the germline ends. The CDR3 has 13 residues. The CDR3 protein is CSVEVPGPREQYF. The CDR3 DNA sequence: TGCAGCGTTGAAGTGCCAGGGCCCCGCGAGCAGTACTTC.

V is TRBV6-5 and J is TRBJ2-7; D may be TRBD2 (6 bases). Trimming cost V 0 bases and J 4 bases, with 13 bases left between them. The V gene's germline CDR1 is MNHEY and CDR2 SVGAGI. The CDR3 length is 15 residues. For the CDR3, the DNA is TGTGCCAGCAGTTACTCGTGGGGGGACCCTTACGAGCAGTACTTC. Protein product: CASSYSWGDPYEQYF.